This TCR beta chain was captured by sequencing in a study of T-cell memory formation after mild COVID-19 listed by TCRdb under 2021. A note on the overall study: TCR sequence clusters from the two donors were found to be largely donor specific. T-cell clones expanding and contracting after mild COVID-19 in a couple of donors were tracked by longitudinal TCRalpha and TCRbeta repertoire sequencing. Two young, previously healthy adult volunteers made up the cohort, one male and one female. Results the study describes overall, beyond this receptor: Whether the second-wave clones peaking on day 37 were SARS-CoV-2 specific was not confirmed. Contracting CD4+ clones turned up mainly in the CM and EM memory subsets, whereas EMRA was where CD8+ clones were enriched. Balanced CD4/CD8 phenotypes were observed for clones contracting from day 15 to 85, whereas a bias towards CD4+ was observed for a second wave of clones expanding from day 15 to 37. The study included only a couple of mild cases, and larger cohorts that include severe cases with pre-infection samples were judged to be necessary. Some responding clones were detected in pre-infection memory, suggesting pre-existing cross-reactive memory T cells joined the SARS-CoV-2 response.

TCRdb records Illumina NovaSeq 6000 as the sequencer. TCRalpha and TCRbeta cDNA libraries were built by 5'RACE with constant-segment primers, adding sample barcodes and unique molecular identifiers. RNA was extracted from every sample with Trizol reagent. Libraries were amplified in two PCR steps, with a second sample barcode and Illumina TruSeq adapters added in the second step. The libraries were sequenced on an Illumina NovaSeq using 2 x 150 bp paired-end reads. The study's processing was this. Reads were demultiplexed and collapsed into UMI-guided consensus sequences with migec v1.2.7. Using mixcr v2.1.11, UMI consensuses were aligned to TRA and TRB V and J templates and then assembled into clonotypes. Expanded or contracted clonotypes were those called significant by both edgeR and NoisET, with noise models trained on biological replicates. For edgeR calls, a false discovery rate-adjusted p below 0.01 and a log2 fold-change threshold of 1 were applied. PCA with hierarchical clustering of max-normalized trajectories of the 1000 most abundant clonotypes was used as exploratory dynamics analysis. Each responding clone was given a CD4 or CD8 phenotype based on the CD4+ and CD8+ repertoires, which had been sequenced separately. Clones were called with MiXCR by TCRdb after fastp trimmed the public reads at Q25, and only in-frame beta chains were retained. Rows with a matching CDR3 protein are joined into one entry that keeps the most common DNA and genes. The V and J calls reflect TCRdb's pipeline rather than the authors' work. The table for this sample lists 150,000 to 200,000 distinct CDR3 sequences; around 13% of them were counted only once. Of the sample, 3% to 4% is held by the ten largest clones.

From the cysteine up to the phenylalanine, the CDR3 has a length of 13 residues. Only CDR3 DNA is held: 39 bases, read in frame from base 1. V and J lose 6 bases and 1 base, and a span of 12 bases separates them. CDR1 and CDR2 are read off the germline V gene (reference sequence) as DFQATT and SNEGSKA. A remark on this clonotype: Its antigen is not yet known. Base qualities are not at hand, and no much larger clone is one base apart.

Ficoll-Paque density gradient centrifugation was used to isolate PBMCs. Sequenced material: PBMCs or a T cell subset sorted from them (not recorded which). The receptor comes from a young man who had mild COVID-19 (a few samples of this study predate the infection). The sample titles of this study are shuffled in the database, so cell type and time point are left out; the donor was told from shared clones. This chain joins TRBV20-1 to TRBJ2-5, with TRBD1 as a weak D call on 6 bases. The CDR3 protein is CSASRGTQETQYF. At the DNA level, the sequence is TGCAGTGCGAGTAGGGGGACCCAAGAGACCCAGTACTTC.